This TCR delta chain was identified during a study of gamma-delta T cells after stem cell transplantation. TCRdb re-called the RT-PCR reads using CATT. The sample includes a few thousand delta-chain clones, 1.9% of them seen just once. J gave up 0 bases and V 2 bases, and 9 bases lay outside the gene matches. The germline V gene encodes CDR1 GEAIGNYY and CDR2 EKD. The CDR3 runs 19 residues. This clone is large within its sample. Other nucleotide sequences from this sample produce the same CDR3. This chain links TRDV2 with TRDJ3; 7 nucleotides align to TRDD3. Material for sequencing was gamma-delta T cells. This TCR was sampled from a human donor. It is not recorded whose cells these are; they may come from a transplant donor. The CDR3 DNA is TGTGCCTGTGACAGTTGGGGGAATACAACCTCCTGGGACACCCGACAGATGTTTTTC. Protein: CACDSWGNTTSWDTRQMFF.